This T cell receptor beta chain is drawn from a study of T cell responses to AZD1222 COVID-19 vaccine. CDR3 size: 15 residues. V dropped 5 bases and J dropped 4; count of bases not matched to a gene: 8. Germline V gene lookup returns CDR1 SGHDN and CDR2 FVKESK. Produced via immunoSEQ multiplex PCR; TCRdb's table is partial and in-frame only. The sample holds just over 90,000 clones, 80% to 90% seen once. The specimen comprised peripheral blood, sampled 28 days after the second AZD1222 dose. The clonotype comes from an adult who received the AZD1222 COVID-19 vaccine. This sequence joins TRBV14 and TRBJ2-7; 10 positions agree with TRBD2. CDR3: CASSGLAGDRYEQYF. The CDR3 DNA follows: TGTGCCAGCAGCGGTCTAGCGGGAGATCGATACGAGCAGTACTTC.